This TCR beta chain was captured by sequencing in a study of neoadjuvant anti-PD-1 for oral cavity cancer. Germline V CDR1 and CDR2: SGHRS, YFSETQ. V was clipped by 4 bases and J by 5 bases, with 18 bases between them. This CDR3 comprises 15 residues. Sequencing used immunoSEQ multiplex PCR; TCRdb keeps in-frame clones, though not all of them. The repertoire holds approximately 72,000 clones, with around 82% as singletons. Source: PBMCs, taken before nivolumab (anti-PD-1) treatment. This receptor was obtained from a person between 40 and 85 years old with oral cavity squamous cell carcinoma. The V and J genes are TRBV5-1 and TRBJ1-1; D is unresolved. CDR3 loop: CASSPGGSRDTEAFF. The CDR3 DNA sequence: TGCGCCAGCAGCCCGGGAGGGTCGCGGGATACTGAAGCTTTCTTT.